Listed here are 18 T cell receptor beta chains from one sample, sequenced in a study of OX40 agonist ivuxolimab in advanced cancers. The protocol was immunoSEQ multiplex PCR, while the TCRdb copy is restricted to in-frame clones and leaves out a portion. Of some 70,000 clones in the sample, around 85% were seen once. The sequencing here drew on CD4+ or CD8+ T cells sorted from blood, taken in a trial of the OX40 agonist ivuxolimab. The receptors stem from an adult with an advanced solid tumor such as melanoma, head and neck, liver or kidney cancer.

The chain joins TRBV28 to TRBJ1-2; tentative D call: TRBD1 (5 bases). V was pared by 6 bases and J by 4 bases, with 9 bases between. Germline lookup yields CDR1 MDHEN and CDR2 SYDVKM. The CDR3 has 12 amino acids. The CDR3 region is CASRGQGYGYTF. Written as DNA, the CDR3 is TGTGCCAGCAGGGGCCAGGGCTATGGCTACACCTTC.

The chain links TRBV2 to TRBJ2-2; the match to TRBD1 covers 7 bases. The CDR3 has 21 residues. The V segment lost 4 bases and the J segment 4 bases; nucleotides outside the gene matches: 24. Germline CDR1 SNHLY, CDR2 FYNNEI. CDR3 protein: CASSGIGRPSRQGRRTGELFF. In DNA form, the CDR3 reads TGTGCCAGCAGTGGAATTGGACGTCCCAGCCGACAGGGTAGGCGCACCGGGGAGCTGTTTTTT. Drawing the rest from reference TRBV2 and TRBJ2-2, the complete variable domain is EPEVTQTPSHQVTQMGQEVILRCVPISNHLYFYWYRQILGQKVEFLVSFYNNEISEKSEIFDDQFSVERPDGSNFTLKIRSTKLEDSAMYFCASSGIGRPSRQGRRTGELFFGEGSRLTVL.

V is TRBV4-3 and J is TRBJ2-7; D unresolved. CDR1 and CDR2 (germline): LGHNA, YSLEER. V was cut by 0 bases and J by 1 base, with 10 bases left in between. The CDR3 length is 15 residues. CDR3 sequence reads: CASSQDSLGSYEQYF. CDR3 nucleotides: TGCGCCAGCAGCCAAGACAGCCTCGGGTCCTACGAGCAGTACTTC.

The chain is built from TRBV11-2 and TRBJ2-3; D tentatively fits TRBD1 or TRBD2 (6 bases each). CDR1 is SGHAT and CDR2 is FQNNGV in the germline V gene. The CDR3 runs to 15 residues. Trimming removed 6 bases from V and 0 bases from J, with 13 bases in between. The CDR3 region is CASRLIGGSTDTQYF. In DNA form, the CDR3 reads TGTGCCAGCAGATTGATAGGGGGGAGCACAGATACGCAGTATTTT.

This clone has just a few counts. The rearrangement links TRBV7-3 to TRBJ2-1, with D unresolved. CDR3 length equals 12 residues. The V gene's germline CDR1 is SGHTA and CDR2 FQGTGA. Trimming took off 6 bases at V and 5 bases at J, with 8 bases between the two ends. CDR3 region: CASRSADNEQFF. The CDR3 nucleotides read TGTGCCAGCAGGTCGGCAGACAATGAGCAGTTCTTC. The full variable domain, rest sourced from reference TRBV7-3 and TRBJ2-1, is GAGVSQTPSNKVTEKGKYVELRCDPISGHTALYWYRQSLGQGPEFLIYFQGTGAADDSGLPNDRFFAVRPEGSVSTLKIQRTERGDSAVYLCASRSADNEQFFGPGTRLTVL.

The V gene is TRBV7-6, the J gene TRBJ1-4, with 7 positions matching TRBD1. Losses at the gene ends were 1 base for V and 8 bases for J; bases not matched to a gene: 16. Germline assignment: CDR1 SGHVS and CDR2 FNYEAQ. The CDR3 is 18 amino acids. The CDR3 DNA follows: TGTGCCAGCAGCTTAGAGGTTGTTGGGACAGCCCAGGGGGAAAAACTGTTTTTT. Translating it yields CASSLEVVGTAQGEKLFF. The entire variable domain, with the rest obtained from reference TRBV7-6 and TRBJ1-4, is as follows: GAGVSQSPRYKVTKRGQDVALRCDPISGHVSLYWYRQALGQGPEFLTYFNYEAQQDKSGLPNDRFSAERPEGSISTLTIQRTEQRDSAMYRCASSLEVVGTAQGEKLFFGSGTQLSVL.

This chain connects TRBV7-8 to TRBJ2-1, with 12 bases aligning to TRBD2. CDR3 size: 13 residues. The J segment lost 6 bases and the V segment lost 11 bases, leaving 5 bases of the junction unmatched. The V gene's germline CDR1 is SGHVS and CDR2 FQNEAQ. The CDR3 here is CAAGTSGSNEQFF. CDR3 sequence (DNA): TGTGCCGCCGGGACTAGCGGGTCCAATGAGCAGTTCTTC.

V is TRBV2 and J is TRBJ2-7, with D hard to call. V gave up 5 bases and J gave up 2 bases, with 7 bases separating them. The V gene's germline CDR1 is SNHLY and CDR2 FYNNEI. The length of the CDR3 is 12 residues. CDR3 DNA: TGTGCCAGCAGTTCCATCACCTACGAGCAGTACTTC. Protein: CASSSITYEQYF.

This clone has only one observation. The chain carries TRBV28 and TRBJ1-4; the match to TRBD1 covers 7 bases. The CDR3 has 14 residues. The germline V gene has CDR1 MDHEN and CDR2 SYDVKM. V trimming: 7 bases; J trimming: 3 bases; junction bases outside the gene matches: 5. CDR3 sequence: CASNTGVANEKLFF. The CDR3 DNA reads as TGTGCCAGCAACACAGGGGTAGCTAATGAAAAACTGTTTTTT.

The CDR3 spells CASSPTPNEQFF. The CDR3, as DNA: TGTGCCAGCAGCCCCACTCCCAATGAGCAGTTCTTC. The chain couples TRBV7-9 to TRBJ2-1; D remains ambiguous. Trimming took 5 bases from V and 6 from J, leaving 8 bases between them. The length of the CDR3 is 12 residues. CDR1 is SEHNR, CDR2 FQNEAQ, per germline (reference sequence). The complete variable domain, with remaining parts taken from reference TRBV7-9 and TRBJ2-1, reads DTGVSQNPRHKITKRGQNVTFRCDPISEHNRLYWYRQTLGQGPEFLTYFQNEAQLEKSRLLSDRFSAERPKGSFSTLEIQRTEQGDSAMYLCASSPTPNEQFFGPGTRLTVL.

The chain uses TRBV6-5 and TRBJ1-1; tentative D call: TRBD1 (5 bases). The CDR3 runs 13 residues. V lost 10 bases to trimming and J lost 3 bases, with 15 bases between them. The germline gives CDR1 MNHEY, CDR2 SVGAGI. The CDR3 sequence: CATKEGMDTEAFF. Here the CDR3 DNA reads TGTGCCACCAAGGAGGGGATGGACACTGAAGCTTTCTTT.

This chain joins TRBV27 and TRBJ1-1; 10 bases agree with TRBD1. V lost 5 bases and J lost 0; bases outside the gene matches: 9. Germline V gene sequence: CDR1 MNHEY, CDR2 SMNVEV (reference sequence). The CDR3 contains 17 residues. The CDR3 bases are TGTGCCAGCAGTACTCACGGGACAGGGGCGATGAACACTGAAGCTTTCTTT. It specifies CASSTHGTGAMNTEAFF.

The chain couples TRBV19 to TRBJ1-2; D remains unclear. V was pared by 4 bases and J by 2 bases, with 11 bases between. Germline assignment: CDR1 LNHDA and CDR2 SQIVND (reference sequence). This CDR3 has 14 amino acids. In nucleotides, the CDR3 is TGTGCCAGTAGTACCACGGGCCTCAACTATGGCTACACCTTC. Its protein is CASSTTGLNYGYTF.

The chain couples TRBV7-2 to TRBJ1-2, with TRBD1 as a possible D gene (5 bases). Germline V gene lookup returns CDR1 SGHTA and CDR2 FQGNSA. The ends were cut back, 4 bases at V and 7 bases at J, with 13 bases in the middle. The CDR3 consists of 13 residues. The CDR3 coding sequence is TGTGCCAGCAGCTCCCGGGGGGGGAGTGGCTACACCTTC. It is translated as CASSSRGGSGYTF. The entire variable domain, with the rest obtained from reference TRBV7-2 and TRBJ1-2, is as follows: GAGVSQSPSNKVTEKGKDVELRCDPISGHTALYWYRQSLGQGLEFLIYFQGNSAPDKSGLPSDRFSAERTGGSVSTLTIQRTQQEDSAVYLCASSSRGGSGYTFGSGTRLTVV.

V gene TRBV11-1 combines with J gene TRBJ2-2; D is unresolved. Germline CDR1 reads SGHAT; CDR2 reads FQDESV (reference sequence). Trimming pared 3 bases from V and 8 bases from J, leaving 10 bases between. This CDR3 contains 13 residues. The CDR3: CASSFAPEGELFF. The CDR3 nucleotides are TGTGCCAGCAGCTTTGCCCCGGAGGGGGAGCTGTTTTTT.

The CDR3 sequence is CASSFSGTTNEKLFF. The CDR3 DNA reads as TGTGCCAGCAGTTTTTCCGGGACAACTAATGAAAAACTGTTTTTT. The rearrangement joins TRBV28 to TRBJ1-4; D is uncertain. CDR1 MDHEN and CDR2 SYDVKM come from the germline V gene. The CDR3 is 15 amino acids. Trimming stripped 3 bases from V and 0 bases from J, with 8 bases between.

The chain links TRBV28 to TRBJ1-3; D is undetermined. V was pared by 7 bases and J by 7 bases, with 11 bases between. The CDR3 covers 12 residues. The V gene's germline CDR1 is MDHEN and CDR2 SYDVKM. The CDR3 here is CASTPRDNTIYF. Written as DNA, the CDR3 is TGTGCCAGCACTCCTAGAGACAACACCATATATTTT.

This clone occurred a few times. The V gene is TRBV29-1, the J gene TRBJ2-1; 11 bases agree with TRBD1. V lost 3 bases to trimming and J lost 9 bases; unmatched junction nucleotides: 10. CDR3 length: 15 residues. Per germline, CDR1 SQVTM and CDR2 ANQGSEA. CDR3 region: CSVDSGQGALGEQFF. In nucleotides, the CDR3 is TGCAGCGTTGATTCCGGACAGGGGGCTCTTGGTGAGCAGTTCTTC.